The subject of this entry is one T cell receptor (beta chain). No cognate antigen has been identified for it. The sample holds no much larger clone one base away, and base qualities are not on file. From a lookup of the germline V gene, CDR1 and CDR2 are MDHEN and SYDVKM. The CDR3 numbers 16 residues from cysteine through phenylalanine. Of all the DNA, just the CDR3 is kept, 48 bases in frame from base 1. V is cut back by 6 bases and J by 0 bases, with 9 bases in the junction unmatched. The sample's time point, from its label and the paper: cycle 2 day 1 (C2D1) of nivolumab. Relapse after autologous stem cell transplantation had occurred in all trial patients, and cohorts A, B and C were distinguished by prior brentuximab vedotin exposure. A total of roughly 60 patients with relapsed/refractory classical Hodgkin lymphoma made up the trial cohort, and each patient's best overall response was complete response, partial response or progressive disease. Trial patients were treated with single-agent nivolumab in the multi-cohort phase II CheckMate 205 trial. An independent review committee assessed best overall response using the 2007 International Working Group response criteria. Trial PBMCs were collected immediately before nivolumab initiation (C1D1) and during therapy at cycle 2 day 1 and cycle 4 day 1. After peripheral blood was drawn into 8 mL Vacutainer Cell Preparation Tubes, PBMCs were isolated by centrifugation and then cryopreserved.

The entry originates in a study of PD-1 blockade in classical Hodgkin lymphoma (dated by TCRdb to 2019 to 2021). For the wider study: Nivolumab dosing was 3 mg/kg intravenously every 2 weeks, continuing until either disease progression or unacceptable toxicity. The study used TCR beta sequencing and CyTOF to define a peripheral blood immune signature of response to PD-1 blockade in classical Hodgkin lymphoma.

The Qiagen DNeasy kit was used to extract genomic DNA from unsorted PBMCs and from the negatively selected CD4+ and CD8+ fractions. TCR beta CDR3 regions were subjected to amplification by immunoSEQ multiplex PCR with primers that anneal to V and J segments. Amplification bias was minimized using a synthetic immune receptor repertoire, and residual bias was removed computationally after sequencing. Processing in the source paper ran as follows. Custom Python scripts were used to quantify repertoire diversity as the Shannon entropy index. The unsorted, CD4+ and CD8+ repertoires were each analyzed separately, with the exception of combined analyses, where CD4+ and CD8+ sequences were merged in silico. A clone counted as expanded when the clone's frequency after treatment rose at least 2-fold relative to C1D1, and clones undetected at baseline were given a pseudocount of 0.5. Clones with 0 or 1 copy at C1D1 were classified as singleton clones, and clones with 2 or more copies were classified as non-singleton clones. Clones expanded in unsorted samples were labelled as CD4+, CD8+ or unknown by matching protein sequences in sorted samples from the same patient. Wilcoxon tests on paired samples were used to test changes in diversity from C1D1 to C4D1. TCRdb's version of the immuneACCESS table is confined to in-frame rearrangements and falls short of the full clone set. An unresolved V gene accounts for under half of the shortfall where checked; the remainder is of unknown origin. From that table come the V and J calls and clone size; the DNA was used to work out D and trimming. The sample table holds about 86,000 clones, of which 75% to 90% were seen once. Around 10% of the sample goes to the ten largest clones.

The study at large found these results: Only a single clinical trial cohort was studied, and what caused the repertoire differences, possibly disease activity or prior therapy, remained undefined. Patients starting nivolumab less than 1 year after ASCT had lower diversity and were excluded from later analyses to avoid confounding by immune reconstitution. Baseline TCR diversity was reported to be lower in newly diagnosed patients than in healthy donors, and even lower in relapsed/refractory patients. A significant rise by C4D1 was seen in CD4+ but not CD8+ TCR diversity (p=0.0027 vs p=0.16), with the rise being most apparent in complete responders (p=0.02). Baseline diversity similar to that of newly diagnosed patients was observed in trial patients achieving complete response, whereas significantly lower diversity was observed in partial responders and progressors.

This sample comprised peripheral blood mononuclear cells (PBMCs), obtained before the second cycle of nivolumab. The sequence came from a human donor with classical Hodgkin lymphoma. Rearrangement joined TRBV28 to TRBJ1-1; a stretch of 8 junction bases matches TRBD1. The DNA sequence is TGTGCCAGCAGGCGTCCTCGGACAGGGATGAACACTGAAGCTTTCTTT. Its product reads: CASRRPRTGMNTEAFF.